This T cell receptor (beta chain) was obtained from a study of blood T cell repertoires in COVID-19. Study-wide context: The study drew acute and convalescent COVID-19 samples from the United States, Italy and Spain.

This table comes from immunoSEQ multiplex PCR, and its TCRdb copy is limited to in-frame clones, with some not included. The data contain hundreds of thousands of clones, roughly 90% of them seen just once; the ten biggest clones take up about 8.9%. The germline V gene encodes CDR1 MNHEY and CDR2 SVGAGI. Trimming shortened V by 10 bases and J by 4 bases, and 16 bases separated the two germline ends. The CDR3 covers 13 residues. This sequence was found in a young woman who had recovered from COVID-19. The chain employs TRBV6-5 and TRBJ1-1; D is possibly TRBD1 (5 bases). Sequenced input: PBMCs or T cells enriched from blood (not recorded which). The CDR3 region has the DNA TGTGCCACCGCCAAGGGGTGGAGCACTGAAGCTTTCTTT. Protein: CATAKGWSTEAFF.